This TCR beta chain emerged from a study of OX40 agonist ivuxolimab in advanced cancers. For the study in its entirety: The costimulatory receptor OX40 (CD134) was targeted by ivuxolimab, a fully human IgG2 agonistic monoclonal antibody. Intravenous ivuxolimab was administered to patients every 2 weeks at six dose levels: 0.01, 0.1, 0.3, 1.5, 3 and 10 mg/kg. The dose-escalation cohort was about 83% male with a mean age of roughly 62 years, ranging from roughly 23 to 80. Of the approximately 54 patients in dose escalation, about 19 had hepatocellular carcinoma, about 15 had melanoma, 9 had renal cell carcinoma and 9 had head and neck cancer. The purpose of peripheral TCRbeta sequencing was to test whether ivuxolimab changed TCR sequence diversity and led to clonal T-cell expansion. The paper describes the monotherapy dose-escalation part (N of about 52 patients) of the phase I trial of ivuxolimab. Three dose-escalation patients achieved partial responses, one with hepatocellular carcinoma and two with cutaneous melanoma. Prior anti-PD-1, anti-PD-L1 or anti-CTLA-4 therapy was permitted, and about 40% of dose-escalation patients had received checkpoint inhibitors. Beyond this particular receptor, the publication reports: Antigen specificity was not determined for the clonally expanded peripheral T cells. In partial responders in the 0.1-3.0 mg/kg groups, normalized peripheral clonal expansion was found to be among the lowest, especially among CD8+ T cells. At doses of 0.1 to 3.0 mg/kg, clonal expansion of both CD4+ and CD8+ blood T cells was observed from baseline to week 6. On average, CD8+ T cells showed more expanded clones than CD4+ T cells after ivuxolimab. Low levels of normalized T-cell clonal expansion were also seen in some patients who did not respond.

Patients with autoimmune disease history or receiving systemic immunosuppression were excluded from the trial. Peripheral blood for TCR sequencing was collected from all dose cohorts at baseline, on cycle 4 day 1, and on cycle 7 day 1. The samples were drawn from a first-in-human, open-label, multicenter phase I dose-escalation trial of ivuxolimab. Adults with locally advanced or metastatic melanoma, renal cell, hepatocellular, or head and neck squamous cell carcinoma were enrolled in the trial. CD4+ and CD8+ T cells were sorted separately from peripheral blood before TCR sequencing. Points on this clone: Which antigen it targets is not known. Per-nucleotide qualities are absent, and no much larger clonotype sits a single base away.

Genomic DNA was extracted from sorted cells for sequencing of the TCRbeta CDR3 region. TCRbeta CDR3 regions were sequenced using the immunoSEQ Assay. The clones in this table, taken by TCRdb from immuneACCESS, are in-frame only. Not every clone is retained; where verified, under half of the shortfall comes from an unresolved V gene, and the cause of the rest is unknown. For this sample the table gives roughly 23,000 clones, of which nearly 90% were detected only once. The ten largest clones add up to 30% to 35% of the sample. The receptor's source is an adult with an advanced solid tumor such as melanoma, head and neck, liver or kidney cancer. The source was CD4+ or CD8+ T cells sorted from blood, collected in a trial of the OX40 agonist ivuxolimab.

The CDR3 region: CASSQAPPILAGPVPNYGYTF. The DNA sequence is as follows: TGCGCCAGCAGCCAAGCCCCTCCCATTTTGGCCGGACCCGTTCCGAACTATGGCTACACCTTC. Recombination joined TRBV4-3 with TRBJ1-2; no D segment can be confidently identified. V is clipped by 1 base and J by 2 bases, and the sequence between their germline boundaries is 29 bases long. Taken from cysteine to phenylalanine, the CDR3 has 21 residues. Only the CDR3 DNA stays, 63 bases, in frame from base 1. CDR1 and CDR2, per the germline V gene, are LGHNA and YSLEER.